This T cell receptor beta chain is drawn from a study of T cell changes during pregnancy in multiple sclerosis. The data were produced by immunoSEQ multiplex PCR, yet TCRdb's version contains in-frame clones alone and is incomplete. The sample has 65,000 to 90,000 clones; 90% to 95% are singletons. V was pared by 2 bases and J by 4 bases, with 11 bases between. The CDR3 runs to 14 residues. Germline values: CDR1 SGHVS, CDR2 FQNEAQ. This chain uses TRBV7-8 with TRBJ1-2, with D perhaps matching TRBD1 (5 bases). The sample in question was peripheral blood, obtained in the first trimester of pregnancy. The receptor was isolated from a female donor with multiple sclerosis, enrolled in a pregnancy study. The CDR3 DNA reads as TGTGCCAGCAGCTTAAACACAGGCGTCTATGGCTACACCTTC. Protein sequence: CASSLNTGVYGYTF. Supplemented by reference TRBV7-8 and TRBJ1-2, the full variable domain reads GAGVSQSPRYKVAKRGQDVALRCDPISGHVSLFWYQQALGQGPEFLTYFQNEAQLDKSGLPSDRFFAERPEGSVSTLKIQRTQQEDSAVYLCASSLNTGVYGYTFGSGTRLTVV.